Listed below are T cell receptor beta chains from one sample, sequenced in a study of T cell responses to AZD1222 COVID-19 vaccine. Profiled with immunoSEQ multiplex PCR; TCRdb holds only in-frame clones, not every one. The sample has around 150,000 clones, roughly 89% seen once; the top ten hold about 2%. The sample in question was peripheral blood, obtained on day 0 of AZD1222 vaccination. The receptor set was obtained from an adult in good health. The CDR3 runs from the conserved cysteine through the conserved F or W. A D gene is named only where the DNA matches it firmly. The size field is filled for only some rows; it gives once, few, many or a size class.

V gene	J gene	D gene	clone size	CDR3 protein	CDR3 DNA
TRBV6-5	TRBJ1-2	TRBD1	-	CASRMTGGGYTF	TGTGCCAGCAGGATGACAGGGGGTGGCTACACCTTC
TRBV5-1	TRBJ1-6	-	-	CASSLGFQDSPLHF	TGCGCCAGCAGCTTAGGTTTTCAGGACTCACCCCTCCACTTT
TRBV29-1	TRBJ1-3	-	-	CSVELDVFSGNTIYF	TGCAGCGTTGAGTTGGACGTATTCTCTGGAAACACCATATATTTT
TRBV7-8	TRBJ2-7	-	-	CASSLDGAPGEEQYF	TGTGCCAGCAGCTTAGACGGGGCCCCCGGAGAAGAGCAGTACTTC
TRBV5-1	TRBJ2-3	TRBD2	-	CASSSLRLAEETDTQYF	TGCGCCAGCAGCTCACTAAGACTAGCAGAAGAGACAGATACGCAGTATTTT
TRBV10-1	TRBJ1-2	-	-	CASKGQGDYGYTF	TGCGCCAGCAAGGGGCAGGGAGACTATGGCTACACCTTC
TRBV19	TRBJ1-5	-	-	CASSISTGRHNQPQHF	TGTGCCAGTAGTATATCCACAGGGAGGCACAATCAGCCCCAGCATTTT
TRBV5-1	TRBJ1-4	-	once	CASSLAPGDEKLFF	TGCGCCAGCAGTCTGGCCCCAGGGGATGAAAAACTGTTTTTT
TRBV6-5	TRBJ1-1	-	-	CASTQRGGNTEAFF	TGTGCCAGCACCCAACGAGGAGGGAACACTGAAGCTTTCTTT
TRBV6-6	TRBJ1-1	TRBD1	-	CASSRQGDTEAFF	TGTGCCAGCAGTCGACAGGGAGACACTGAAGCTTTCTTT
TRBV18	TRBJ2-7	TRBD1	-	CASSLQGVGVEQYF	TGTGCCAGCTCACTACAGGGGGTAGGTGTCGAGCAGTACTTC
TRBV6-6	TRBJ1-2	TRBD1	-	CASSHRVMTGSPSGGYTF	TGTGCCAGCAGTCACAGAGTCATGACAGGGTCCCCGAGCGGTGGCTACACCTTC
TRBV5-1	TRBJ1-5	-	-	CASSLIRGQPQHF	TGCGCCAGCAGCTTGATCCGGGGACAGCCCCAGCATTTT
TRBV18	TRBJ1-2	-	-	CASSPQSDRTYGYTF	TGTGCCAGCTCACCACAATCTGACAGGACTTATGGCTACACCTTC
TRBV2	TRBJ1-2	TRBD1	-	CASCRDRGLRGYTF	TGTGCCAGCTGCCGGGACAGGGGGCTTCGCGGCTACACCTTC
TRBV19	TRBJ1-3	TRBD1	-	CASHPSTGSSGNTIYF	TGTGCCAGCCACCCATCGACAGGGAGCTCTGGAAACACCATATATTTT
TRBV11-2	TRBJ1-6	TRBD1	-	CASSPSGQGVSPLHF	TGTGCCAGCAGCCCGAGTGGGCAGGGGGTCTCACCCCTCCACTTT
TRBV5-1	TRBJ2-2	TRBD1	-	CASSLTTGVTGELFF	TGCGCCAGCAGCTTAACGACAGGGGTAACCGGGGAGCTGTTTTTT
TRBV6-6	TRBJ1-6	TRBD1	-	CASSRRQGIVYSPLHF	TGTGCCAGCAGTCGACGACAGGGGATTGTATATTCACCCCTCCACTTT
TRBV5-1	TRBJ2-1	TRBD2	-	CASSSRLAGGFEQFF	TGCGCCAGCAGCTCGCGACTAGCGGGAGGGTTTGAGCAGTTCTTC
TRBV3-1/TRBV3-2	TRBJ1-6	-	-	CASSQGAGDSPLHF	TGTGCCAGCAGCCAGGGGGCTGGGGATTCACCCCTCCACTTT
TRBV4-1	TRBJ2-7	-	-	CASSSGRGSYEQYF	TGCGCCAGCAGCTCGGGACGCGGCTCCTACGAGCAGTACTTC
TRBV5-4	TRBJ1-6	TRBD1	-	CASSLGQGDYNSPLHF	TGTGCCAGCAGCTTGGGACAGGGCGATTATAATTCACCCCTCCACTTT
TRBV19	TRBJ2-7	TRBD2	-	CASSPRRLAGVIDEQYF	TGTGCCAGTAGTCCTCGTCGACTAGCGGGAGTAATCGACGAGCAGTACTTC
TRBV6-1	TRBJ1-5	-	-	CASSTSGRSEPQHF	TGTGCCAGCAGCACCTCAGGGCGGTCGGAGCCCCAGCATTTT
TRBV4-3	TRBJ2-2	-	once	CASSQEQTNTGELFF	TGCGCCAGCAGCCAAGAACAGACCAACACCGGGGAGCTGTTTTTT
TRBV6-6	TRBJ2-7	TRBD2	-	CASRETIAGVSYEQYF	TGTGCCAGCAGAGAGACTATAGCGGGAGTCTCCTACGAGCAGTACTTC
TRBV4-1	TRBJ1-1	-	-	CASSQDQRNTEAFF	TGCGCCAGCAGCCAAGATCAGAGGAACACTGAAGCTTTCTTT
TRBV6-5	TRBJ1-2	-	-	CASSLTQGMITGYTF	TGTGCCAGCAGTCTAACACAGGGTATGATCACTGGCTACACCTTC
TRBV4-1	TRBJ1-6	-	once	CASSQDFLGSSYNSPLHF	TGCGCCAGCAGCCAAGACTTTCTGGGGTCCTCCTATAATTCACCCCTCCACTTT
TRBV28	TRBJ2-2	TRBD2	-	CAAEFSGGNTGELFF	TGTGCCGCCGAATTTAGCGGGGGGAACACCGGGGAGCTGTTTTTT
TRBV30	TRBJ2-1	TRBD2	-	CAWRLAQNNEQFF	TGTGCCTGGAGACTAGCGCAAAACAATGAGCAGTTCTTC
TRBV5-1	TRBJ2-7	TRBD1	-	CASSLGQGFSYEQYF	TGCGCCAGCAGCTTGGGACAGGGATTCTCCTACGAGCAGTACTTC
TRBV10-3	TRBJ2-5	TRBD2	-	CASASGSESETQYF	TGTGCCTCTGCTAGCGGGAGCGAGTCGGAGACCCAGTACTTC
TRBV27	TRBJ1-1	-	-	CASSWGPEAFF	TGTGCCAGCAGTTGGGGCCCTGAAGCTTTCTTT